One and the same sample provided the 19 T cell receptor beta chains below, sequenced in a study of glioma-infiltrating T cells. Amplification of TCR alpha and beta CDR3 regions from RNA used iRepertoire nested multiplex PCR. TCRdb re-called the multiplex PCR reads through MiXCR, storing one row per CDR3 protein. Of approximately 120,000 distinct CDR3 sequences detected, 20% to 25% appear once; the ten largest clones hold about 16%. The sequenced sample consisted of glioma tissue, nonneoplastic brain tissue, or PBMCs (not recorded which). These receptors originate from a human donor with low-grade glioma or glioblastoma, undergoing nonglioma brain surgery, or in good health (not recorded which).

About this clonotype itself: With a much larger clone just one base away, this may be a read error. The chain combines TRBV7-6 with TRBJ2-3; D gene unclear. The germline CDR1 and CDR2 sequences are SGHVS and FNYEAQ. This CDR3 has 15 amino acids. The CDR3 DNA is TGTGCCAGCAGCCCCCTCGGAAGCAGCAAAGATACGCAGTATTTT. It specifies CASSPLGSSKDTQYF.

This clonotype has ten or more counts. V is TRBV20-1 and J is TRBJ2-5; TRBD2 might be the D (5 bases). Germline V gene sequence: CDR1 DFQATT, CDR2 SNEGSKA (reference sequence). V lost 0 bases and J 5 bases, leaving 19 bases between the germline ends. The CDR3 runs to 16 residues. The CDR3 DNA reads as TGCAGTGCTAGAGATCAGTCCGCTAGCTTCTGGGAGACCCAGTACTTC. Translating gives CSARDQSASFWETQYF.

Of note for this clonotype: Lacking the conserved final phenylalanine or tryptophan, this CDR3 likely reflects a read error. The rearrangement uses TRBV19 and TRBJ1-5; no clear D. Trimming removed 3 bases at V and 5 bases at J, with 8 bases between. This CDR3 is 13 amino acids long. Germline CDR1 LNHDA, CDR2 SQIVND (reference sequence). Here the CDR3 reads CASSIIRDQPQHL. CDR3 in DNA: TGTGCCAGTAGTATCATTAGGGATCAGCCCCAGCATCTT.

This clonotype appeared many times. The chain links TRBV6-1 to TRBJ2-7; 11 bases align to TRBD2. Per the germline V gene, CDR1 is MNHNS and CDR2 is SASEGT. CDR3 length: 15 amino acids. After removal of 10 bases from V and 4 bases from J, the junction contained 12 bases not matched to a gene. The CDR3 DNA follows: TGTGCCATCAAAACCGGGACTAGCGGTATTTACGAGCAGTACTTC. Translation gives CAIKTGTSGIYEQYF.

The sample holds many counts of this clonotype. V is TRBV7-2 and J is TRBJ1-1; D gene unclear. Between the trimmed V and J ends, which lost 2 bases and 8 bases, there was a span of 21 bases. Germline V gene data show CDR1 as SGHTA and CDR2 as FQGNSA. The CDR3 is 16 amino acids. The CDR3 region has the DNA TGTGCCAGCAGCTTATATTCTGCGGGGAGGGCTGCAGAAGCTTTCTTT. It translates to CASSLYSAGRAAEAFF.

This clonotype occurred a few times. A junction end diverges from the germline sequence, so it may reflect a read error. The chain joins TRBV7-9 to TRBJ2-5; 8 positions agree with TRBD2. The CDR3 covers 14 residues. Germline CDR1 SEHNR, CDR2 FQNEAQ (reference sequence). CDR3 protein: CASSLSGGQETQYF. In nucleotides, the CDR3 is TGTGCCAGCAGCTTGTCGGGAGGGCAAGAAACCCAGTACTTC.

In regard to this clonotype: A much bigger clone sits one base away, suggesting this may be a read error. V is TRBV2 and J is TRBJ2-5; D ambiguous. Germline-derived CDR1 and CDR2 are SNHLY and FYNNEI. V lost 8 bases and J 0 bases, leaving 7 bases between the germline ends. CDR3 length: 12 amino acids. Here the CDR3 DNA reads TGTGCCAGCTTGGCCTACCAAGAGACCCAGTACTTC. This encodes CASLAYQETQYF. Full variable domain (rest looked up from reference TRBV2 and TRBJ2-5): EPEVTQTPSHQVTQMGQEVILRCVPISNHLYFYWYRQILGQKVEFLVSFYNNEISEKSEIFDDQFSVERPDGSNFTLKIRSTKLEDSAMYFCASLAYQETQYFGPGTRLLVL.

This clonotype has a count of ten or more. V and J are TRBV10-3 and TRBJ1-1, with no clear D. CDR3 length equals 15 residues. Germline V lookup: CDR1 ENHRY, CDR2 SYGVKD. V was cut by 2 bases and J by 5 bases, with 15 bases left in between. In nucleotides, the CDR3 is TGTGCCATCAGTGAGGGCGAGAGGGTTCGGACTGAAGCTTTCTTT. Its protein is CAISEGERVRTEAFF.

Ten or more counts support this clonotype. The CDR3 reads CASSLSAGVAYNEQFF. As DNA, the CDR3 is TGTGCCAGCAGCTTATCTGCGGGAGTGGCCTACAATGAGCAGTTCTTC. The J gene is TRBJ2-1, the V gene TRBV7-2, with 7 nucleotides matching TRBD2. Germline V lookup: CDR1 SGHTA, CDR2 FQGNSA. V was pared by 2 bases and J by 2 bases, with 6 bases of the junction left unmatched. The CDR3 runs to 16 residues.

This clonotype was recorded at least ten times. The chain couples TRBV4-1 to TRBJ1-4, with D possibly being TRBD1 (6 bases). The CDR3 has 16 amino acids. Germline V gene data show CDR1 as MGHRA and CDR2 as YSYEKL. V gave up 3 bases and J gave up 0 bases, with 11 bases separating them. CDR3 sequence (DNA): TGCGCCAGCAGCCATGTCGACAGGCCAACTAATGAAAAACTGTTTTTT. Translation: CASSHVDRPTNEKLFF.

This clonotype was detected only a few times. This may arise from a read error, as a much more abundant clone is one base away. CDR3 in amino acids: CASRPRDGLGYTF. CDR3 DNA: TGTGCCAGCCGCCCGCGGGACGGTCTTGGCTACACCTTC. This chain connects TRBV7-2 to TRBJ1-2, with TRBD1 as a possible D gene (5 bases). Deletions cut 8 bases from V and 7 bases from J, with 17 bases between. The CDR3 sequence is 13 residues long. Germline V CDR1 and CDR2: SGHTA, FQGNSA.

This clonotype came up many times. This sequence joins TRBV6-1 and TRBJ1-1, with 10 bases lining up with TRBD1. This CDR3 has 16 residues. The V and J ends lost 6 bases and 1 base, in that order; junction bases with no gene match: 8. The germline gives CDR1 MNHNS, CDR2 SASEGT. The CDR3 is CASRLGTGATNTEAFF. The CDR3 DNA is TGTGCCAGCAGGCTAGGGACAGGGGCAACGAACACTGAAGCTTTCTTT.

This clonotype was counted ten times or more. The chain carries TRBV6-1 and TRBJ2-3; no definite D call. Trimming took 6 bases from V and 4 from J, leaving 11 bases between them. The CDR3 has 13 amino acids. Looked up from germline, CDR1 is MNHNS and CDR2 is SASEGT. CDR3 bases: TGTGCCAGCAGCCCGTATGAGGCAGATACGCAGTATTTT. This gives the protein CASSPYEADTQYF.

V gene TRBV30 combines with J gene TRBJ1-1; D uncertain. V lost 3 bases and J 4 bases, leaving 15 bases between the germline ends. The germline V gene has CDR1 GTSNPN and CDR2 SVGIG (reference sequence). The CDR3 is 14 amino acids. The CDR3 region is CAWSSTLGGTEAFF. The CDR3, as DNA: TGTGCCTGGAGCTCCACACTAGGAGGCACTGAAGCTTTCTTT.

This clonotype was counted only a few times. The CDR3 coding sequence is TGTGCCAGCAGCTTAGCGGGAGGAGCGTACAATGAGCAGTTCTTC. As protein: CASSLAGGAYNEQFF. This chain links TRBV7-2 with TRBJ2-1, with D possibly TRBD2 on 6 matching bases. CDR3 length: 15 residues. The germline V and J ends were trimmed by 0 bases and 4 bases, with 10 bases remaining between them. Germline CDR1 SGHTA, CDR2 FQGNSA.

The table lists this clonotype with many counts. The chain uses TRBV14 and TRBJ2-1; D gene uncertain. This CDR3 has 12 residues. V was clipped by 3 bases and J by 10 bases, with 10 bases between them. Per the germline V gene, CDR1 is SGHDN and CDR2 is FVKESK. In DNA, the CDR3 is TGTGCCAGCAGCCACCCGCAAAGAGAGCAGTTCTTC. This translates into CASSHPQREQFF.

This clonotype was counted a few times. The V gene is TRBV29-1, the J gene TRBJ1-2; the D is unclear. The CDR3 totals 16 residues. Trimming shortened V by 7 bases and J by 1 base, and 22 bases separated the two germline ends. Germline V gene data show CDR1 as SQVTM and CDR2 as ANQGSEA. CDR3 sequence (DNA): TGCAGCGCCCGGTGGGCAAGTGGGTCGCTTAACTATGGCTACACCTTC. Residues: CSARWASGSLNYGYTF.

Only a few counts were recorded for this clonotype. Since a much larger clone is just one base distant, this may be a read error. The chain links TRBV7-2 to TRBJ2-1, with 8 nucleotides matching TRBD1. The germline CDR1 and CDR2 sequences are SGHTA and FQGNSA. V lost 8 bases and J lost 10; bases outside the gene matches: 13. This CDR3 is 14 amino acids long. CDR3 protein: CASRILLTGEEQFF. CDR3 nucleotides: TGTGCCAGCCGCATACTGTTGACAGGGGAAGAGCAGTTCTTC. Using reference TRBV7-2 and TRBJ2-1 for the parts outside the CDR3, the full variable domain is GAGVSQSPSNKVTEKGKDVELRCDPISGHTALYWYRQSLGQGLEFLIYFQGNSAPDKSGLPSDRFSAERTGGSVSTLTIQRTQQEDSAVYLCASRILLTGEEQFFGPGTRLTVL.

On this clonotype: A read error may be the cause here, since a much bigger clone is one base away. This chain's CDR3 is CASSSFRPLADNEQFF. In DNA, the CDR3 is TGTGCCAGCAGTTCTTTCCGTCCCCTAGCGGACAATGAGCAGTTCTTC. The rearrangement joins TRBV6-5 to TRBJ2-1, with TRBD2 matching 7 bases. The CDR3 runs 16 residues. Germline-derived CDR1 and CDR2 are MNHEY and SVGAGI. Trimming removed 4 bases from V and 5 bases from J; junction bases left unmatched: 11.